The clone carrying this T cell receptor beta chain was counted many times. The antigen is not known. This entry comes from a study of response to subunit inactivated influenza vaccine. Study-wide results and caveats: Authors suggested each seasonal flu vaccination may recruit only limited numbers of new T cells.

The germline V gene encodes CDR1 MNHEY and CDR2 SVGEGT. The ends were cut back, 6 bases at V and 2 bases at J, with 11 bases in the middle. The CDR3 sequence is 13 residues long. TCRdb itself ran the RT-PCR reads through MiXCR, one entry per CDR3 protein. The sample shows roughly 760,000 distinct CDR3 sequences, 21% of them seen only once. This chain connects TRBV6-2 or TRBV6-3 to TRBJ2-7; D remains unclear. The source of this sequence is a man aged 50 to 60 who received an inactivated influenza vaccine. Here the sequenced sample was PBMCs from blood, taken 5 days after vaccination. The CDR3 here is CASSLDMTYEQYF. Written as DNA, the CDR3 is TGTGCCAGCAGCCTTGACATGACCTACGAGCAGTACTTC.